The rows below give T cell receptor beta chains drawn from one sample of a study of beta chain features in type 1 diabetes. Profiled with immunoSEQ multiplex PCR; TCRdb holds only in-frame clones, not every one. The table shows 550,000 to 850,000 clones, with about an eighth occurring only once. Sample: naive CD4+ T cells from blood. Receptors originate from a man aged 18-30 years with type 1 diabetes. Each CDR3 is given without its conserved first and last residue. Fields, in order: CDR3 protein, V gene, J gene.

CDR3 protein: ASSSGQGTYEQY
V gene: TRBV28
J gene: TRBJ2-7

CDR3 protein: ASSRGRLAGSQY
V gene: TRBV18
J gene: TRBJ2-5

CDR3 protein: ASRLGLAPASTDTQY
V gene: TRBV2
J gene: TRBJ2-3

CDR3 protein: ASSPWDRAHSGANVLT
V gene: TRBV9
J gene: TRBJ2-6

CDR3 protein: SVEGTGGEYTEAF
V gene: TRBV29-1
J gene: TRBJ1-1

CDR3 protein: ASRTTGGKNTIY
V gene: TRBV25-1
J gene: TRBJ1-3

CDR3 protein: ASSLAGGNTEAF
V gene: TRBV5-1
J gene: TRBJ1-1

CDR3 protein: ASSLGGVYEQY
V gene: TRBV28
J gene: TRBJ2-7

CDR3 protein: ASSEAIAGGRSTDTQY
V gene: TRBV6-1
J gene: TRBJ2-3

CDR3 protein: ASSSGQENQPQH
V gene: TRBV5-1
J gene: TRBJ1-5

CDR3 protein: ASSVQGSATDTQY
V gene: TRBV6-5
J gene: TRBJ2-3

CDR3 protein: ASRPRGGPAYEQY
V gene: TRBV5-4
J gene: TRBJ2-7

CDR3 protein: SLTRGGTDTQY
V gene: TRBV29-1
J gene: TRBJ2-3

CDR3 protein: ATSRDRGQETQY
V gene: TRBV15
J gene: TRBJ2-5

CDR3 protein: ASSLDQGGYSPLH
V gene: TRBV5-4
J gene: TRBJ1-6

CDR3 protein: ASSLAGGLF
V gene: TRBV2
J gene: TRBJ2-1

CDR3 protein: ASSPSRNSNQPQH
V gene: TRBV18
J gene: TRBJ1-5

CDR3 protein: ASRDPGQEF
V gene: TRBV2
J gene: TRBJ2-1

CDR3 protein: ASTILGVIGAEAF
V gene: TRBV5-4
J gene: TRBJ1-1

CDR3 protein: ASSGQENTEAF
V gene: TRBV4-1
J gene: TRBJ1-1

CDR3 protein: ATSLGFPSNQPQH
V gene: TRBV15
J gene: TRBJ1-5

CDR3 protein: ASSYSRDQPQH
V gene: TRBV6-6
J gene: TRBJ1-5

CDR3 protein: ASSQLPLQETQY
V gene: TRBV4-1
J gene: TRBJ2-5

CDR3 protein: ASSLVIAGPQETQY
V gene: TRBV5-1
J gene: TRBJ2-5

CDR3 protein: SVGRAAGYT
V gene: TRBV20-1
J gene: TRBJ1-2

CDR3 protein: ASSYSVPGYNQPQH
V gene: TRBV6-6
J gene: TRBJ1-5

CDR3 protein: AWSVRGRGTEAF
V gene: TRBV30
J gene: TRBJ1-1

CDR3 protein: AVSGPQETQY
V gene: TRBV10-3
J gene: TRBJ2-5

CDR3 protein: SVEEGRGTDEQY
V gene: TRBV29-1
J gene: NA

CDR3 protein: ASGCLRDTQY
V gene: TRBV5-7
J gene: TRBJ2-3

CDR3 protein: AISGGDSTDTQY
V gene: TRBV10-3
J gene: TRBJ2-3

CDR3 protein: ASRHESYNEQF
V gene: TRBV5-6
J gene: TRBJ2-1

CDR3 protein: ASSLAGLSYEQY
V gene: TRBV7-9
J gene: TRBJ2-7

CDR3 protein: ASTDRANTEAF
V gene: TRBV6-5
J gene: TRBJ1-1

CDR3 protein: ASRLGTLGNSPLH
V gene: TRBV27
J gene: TRBJ1-6

CDR3 protein: ASSLVRGNTEAF
V gene: TRBV7-2
J gene: TRBJ1-1

CDR3 protein: ASRGTAGETGELF
V gene: TRBV7-9
J gene: TRBJ2-2

CDR3 protein: ASSEPGLNYGYT
V gene: TRBV6-1
J gene: TRBJ1-2

CDR3 protein: ASSSISEMLRTEAF
V gene: TRBV14
J gene: TRBJ1-1

CDR3 protein: AWMRTGEVYEQY
V gene: TRBV30
J gene: TRBJ2-7

CDR3 protein: ATSKGWDGYT
V gene: TRBV15
J gene: TRBJ1-2

CDR3 protein: ASSSGTRSSGANVLT
V gene: TRBV25-1
J gene: TRBJ2-6

CDR3 protein: ASSLLRGLDTIY
V gene: TRBV5-6
J gene: TRBJ1-3

CDR3 protein: AWSVRGGDTQY
V gene: TRBV30
J gene: TRBJ2-3

CDR3 protein: ASSPDRVEQF
V gene: TRBV18
J gene: TRBJ2-1

CDR3 protein: ASSRTAQF
V gene: TRBV28
J gene: TRBJ2-1

CDR3 protein: ASSREGFSDTQY
V gene: TRBV5-4
J gene: TRBJ2-3